A single sample gave rise to the 6 T cell receptor beta chains below, sequenced in a study of T cell responses to AZD1222 COVID-19 vaccine. TCRdb keeps only in-frame clones here, not all; method: immunoSEQ multiplex PCR. The sample comprises about 170,000 clones, roughly 87% of which are singletons, and 2.5% to 3% rests with the top ten. Sequences were derived from peripheral blood, sampled on day 0 of AZD1222 vaccination. The source of these receptors is an adult in good health.

V is TRBV6-1 and J is TRBJ1-1; D call uncertain. This CDR3 region has 14 residues. V was trimmed by 1 base and J by 2 bases, leaving 8 bases between them. CDR1 MNHNS and CDR2 SASEGT come from the germline V gene. Here the CDR3 reads CASSEVPVNTEAFF. For the CDR3, the DNA is TGTGCCAGCAGTGAAGTCCCGGTCAACACTGAAGCTTTCTTT.

The CDR3 DNA sequence: TGTGCCACCAGCAGCCGGGACAGCGGGTTTAGGACCCAGTACTTC. Translation gives CATSSRDSGFRTQYF. This sequence joins TRBV15 and TRBJ2-5; D might be TRBD1 (7 bases). Germline V gene data show CDR1 as LNHNV and CDR2 as YYDKDF (reference sequence). There are 15 residues in the CDR3. V dropped 3 bases and J dropped 7 bases, with 18 bases sitting between them.

This chain links TRBV19 with TRBJ2-6; 7 bases map to TRBD1. The CDR3 has 16 amino acids. Germline lookup yields CDR1 LNHDA and CDR2 SQIVND (reference sequence). The junction had 6 bases not matched to a gene; V was cut back by 5 bases and J by 2 bases. CDR3 in amino acids: CASSLTGQAGANVLTF. The CDR3, as DNA: TGTGCCAGTAGTTTGACAGGGCAGGCTGGGGCCAACGTCCTGACTTTC. The full variable domain, its missing parts supplied by reference TRBV19 and TRBJ2-6, is DGGITQSPKYLFRKEGQNVTLSCEQNLNHDAMYWYRQDPGQGLRLIYYSQIVNDFQKGDIAEGYSVSREKKESFPLTVTSAQKNPTAFYLCASSLTGQAGANVLTFGAGSRLTVL.

V gene TRBV25-1 combines with J gene TRBJ1-3; no firm D call. The ends were cut back, 3 bases at V and 0 bases at J, with 6 bases in the middle. CDR1 is MGHDK and CDR2 is SYGVNS in the germline V gene. This CDR3 comprises 14 residues. The CDR3 bases are TGTGCCAGCAGTGAGGGATACTCTGGAAACACCATATATTTT. Translation: CASSEGYSGNTIYF.

This clone was seen a single time. The CDR3: CASSYGPGRHGNTIYF. The DNA of the CDR3 is TGTGCCAGCAGTTACGGGCCGGGACGACATGGAAACACCATATATTTT. The rearrangement uses TRBV6-5 and TRBJ1-3; possibly TRBD1 for D (5 bases). The CDR3 has 16 amino acids. Trimming took off 2 bases at V and 3 bases at J, with 14 bases between the two ends. The V gene's germline CDR1 is MNHEY and CDR2 SVGAGI.

The chain employs TRBV7-2 and TRBJ1-1, with a tentative D call TRBD1 (5 bases). Trimming removed 1 base at V and 1 base at J, with 13 bases between. This CDR3 spans 16 amino acids. Germline loops: CDR1 SGHTA, CDR2 FQGNSA. The CDR3 loop reads CASSLGRRTWNTEAFF. CDR3 sequence (DNA): TGTGCCAGCAGCTTAGGTAGGAGGACATGGAACACTGAAGCTTTCTTT.